This TCR beta chain was obtained from a study of T cell clonotyping in hematopoietic cell transplantation. This CDR3 is 12 amino acids long. Germline V CDR1 and CDR2: GTSNPN, SVGIG (reference sequence). V was trimmed by 2 bases and J by 1 base, leaving 4 bases between them. Assay used: immunoSEQ multiplex PCR; TCRdb lists only in-frame clones, some missing. In the table there are over 10,000 clones, approximately 83% of which are singletons. Indicated time point: recipient sample about 28 days before transplant, after cytoreduction. The chain uses TRBV30 and TRBJ2-3; D is undetermined. This TCR came from a man between 60 and 75 years old with acute myeloid leukemia. Some clones in this sample may be carry-over from other donors' samples. The specimen comprised peripheral blood mononuclear cells, sampled before stem cell transplant. The CDR3 DNA follows: TGTGCCTGGAGTACGGGCACAGATACGCAGTATTTT. This gives the protein CAWSTGTDTQYF.